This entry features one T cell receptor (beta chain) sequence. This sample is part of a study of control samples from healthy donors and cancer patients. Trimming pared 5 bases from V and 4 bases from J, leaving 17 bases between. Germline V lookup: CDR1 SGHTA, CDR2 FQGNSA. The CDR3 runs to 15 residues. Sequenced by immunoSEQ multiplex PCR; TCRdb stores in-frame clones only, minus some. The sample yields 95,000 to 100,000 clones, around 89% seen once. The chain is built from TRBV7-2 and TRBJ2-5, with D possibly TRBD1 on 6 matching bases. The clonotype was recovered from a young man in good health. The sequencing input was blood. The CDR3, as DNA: TGTGCCAGCAGCGCTAACCGGGACATTCGAGAGACCCAGTACTTC. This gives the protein CASSANRDIRETQYF.